Each of the 28 T cell receptor beta chains below was sequenced from the same sample in a study of blood T cell repertoires in COVID-19. Here immunoSEQ multiplex PCR was the method, and the copy in TCRdb shows in-frame clones only, minus some. The sample lists 130,000 or so clones, roughly four fifths seen once, with under 20% in the top ten. What was sequenced was PBMCs or T cells enriched from blood (not recorded which). The receptors were sampled from a man aged 25-40 years who had recovered from COVID-19.

The CDR3, as DNA: TGTGCCAGCAGCGCGGCCGGGACACGAGACTATGGCTACACCTTC. It codes for CASSAAGTRDYGYTF. The chain uses TRBV9 and TRBJ1-2, with a tentative D call TRBD1 (6 bases). The CDR3 consists of 15 residues. Trimming took 3 bases from V and 3 from J, leaving 15 bases between them. Germline loops: CDR1 SGDLS, CDR2 YYNGEE.

This clone appeared a few times. The V and J genes are TRBV14 and TRBJ2-1; D gene ambiguous. Looked up from germline, CDR1 is SGHDN and CDR2 is FVKESK. The CDR3 runs 16 residues. The V and J ends lost 2 bases and 0 bases respectively, with 11 bases between them. The CDR3 DNA follows: TGTGCCAGCAGCCAATCGACTGCCTCCTCCTACAATGAGCAGTTCTTC. This encodes CASSQSTASSYNEQFF.

The chain couples TRBV25-1 to TRBJ2-7; D gene uncertain. The CDR3 extends over 14 amino acids. Germline V gives CDR1 MGHDK, CDR2 SYGVNS. Trimming left V 2 bases short and J 4 bases short, with 12 bases between. In DNA form, the CDR3 reads TGTGCCAGCAGTGAAGTATCTCCCGGGTACGAGCAGTACTTC. This codes for CASSEVSPGYEQYF.

This chain links TRBV10-2 with TRBJ2-1; perhaps TRBD1 as D (5 bases). Trimming stripped 10 bases from V and 4 bases from J, with 14 bases between. The CDR3 is 13 amino acids. Per the germline V gene, CDR1 is WSHSY and CDR2 is SAAADI. For the CDR3, the DNA is TGCGCCACCCAGGGTGGAGAGTACAATGAGCAGTTCTTC. This codes for CATQGGEYNEQFF.

The rearrangement uses TRBV25-1 and TRBJ2-3, with 16 bases fitting TRBD2. The CDR3 is 17 amino acids. Trimming at V came to 1 base and at J to 6 bases, leaving 4 bases not matched to a gene. The V gene's germline CDR1 is MGHDK and CDR2 SYGVNS. The CDR3 DNA follows: TGTGCCAGCAGTGAATTGGGACTAGCGGGGGGGCCCGATACGCAGTATTTT. Amino acid sequence: CASSELGLAGGPDTQYF.

This chain joins TRBV12-5 and TRBJ2-1; 7 bases map to TRBD1. CDR1 is LGHNT and CDR2 is FRNRAP in the germline V gene. With V trimmed by 5 bases and J by 9 bases, 7 bases remained unmatched. The CDR3 is 13 amino acids. The CDR3 DNA reads TGTGCTAGTGGTGACAGGGTTATGAGTGAGCAGTTCTTC. Its protein product is CASGDRVMSEQFF.

V usage is TRBV7-9 and J usage is TRBJ2-7, with no clear D. The V end lost 3 bases, the J end lost 0 bases, and 6 bases lay between the germline ends. Germline V gene lookup returns CDR1 SEHNR and CDR2 FQNEAQ (reference sequence). CDR3 size: 13 residues. In DNA form, the CDR3 reads TGTGCCAGCAGCTTGGGCCTCTCCTACGAGCAGTACTTC. Translated, it gives CASSLGLSYEQYF.

This chain links TRBV28 with TRBJ1-4; D is undetermined. In germline, CDR1 is MDHEN, CDR2 SYDVKM. Trimming took 2 bases from V and 4 from J, leaving 11 bases between them. The CDR3 totals 15 residues. This chain's CDR3 is CASSLPGAHNEKLFF. In DNA, the CDR3 is TGTGCCAGCAGTTTACCCGGAGCCCATAATGAAAAACTGTTTTTT.

The rearrangement links TRBV29-1 to TRBJ1-2; possibly TRBD1 for D (5 bases). CDR1 SQVTM and CDR2 ANQGSEA come from the germline V gene. The CDR3 consists of 13 residues. Trimming took 1 base from V and 3 from J, leaving 9 bases between them. Here the CDR3 reads CSVEGGDHYGYTF. Written as DNA, the CDR3 is TGCAGCGTTGAAGGCGGGGACCACTATGGCTACACCTTC.

The J gene is TRBJ2-3, the V gene TRBV9; TRBD2 matches 9 bases. Germline values: CDR1 SGDLS, CDR2 YYNGEE. This CDR3 is 17 amino acids long. J gave up 1 base and V 4 bases, and 10 bases lay outside the gene matches. In DNA, the CDR3 is TGTGCCAGCAGCCTTCCCCTCGGCGGGGGGGGCACAGATACGCAGTATTTT. Amino acids: CASSLPLGGGGTDTQYF.

This chain links TRBV5-6 with TRBJ2-2; the D gene is possibly TRBD1 (5 bases). Trimming shortened V by 1 base and J by 6 bases, and 13 bases separated the two germline ends. This CDR3 is 15 amino acids long. Germline V gene sequence: CDR1 SGHDT, CDR2 YYEEEE. The CDR3 sequence: CASSLLTGEPGELFF. The CDR3 DNA follows: TGTGCCAGCAGCTTGTTAACAGGTGAGCCCGGGGAGCTGTTTTTT.

This chain joins TRBV9 and TRBJ2-4, with TRBD1 as a possible D gene (5 bases). The CDR3 consists of 14 residues. Germline values: CDR1 SGDLS, CDR2 YYNGEE. Deletions cut 0 bases from V and 7 bases from J, with 11 bases between. CDR3 in DNA: TGTGCCAGCAGCGTAGCTACAGGAGCGAACATTCAGTACTTC. As protein: CASSVATGANIQYF.

The chain recombines TRBV6-6 with TRBJ2-7; D is unclear. Germline CDR1 and CDR2: MNHNY and SVGAGI (reference sequence). V lost 10 bases, J lost 7 bases, and 14 bases lay in between. The CDR3 is 11 amino acids. In DNA, the CDR3 is TGTGCCACGTCGCCCGGGTTTGAGCAGTACGTC. It encodes CATSPGFEQYV.

The chain employs TRBV6-5 and TRBJ1-2; TRBD1 agrees at 7 bases. With V trimmed by 3 bases and J by 4 bases, 5 bases remained unmatched. The V gene's germline CDR1 is MNHEY and CDR2 SVGAGI. This CDR3 is built from 14 residues. The CDR3 DNA reads TGTGCCAGCAGTTATAAAGGGGGCGGCTATGGCTACACCTTC. It yields the protein CASSYKGGGYGYTF.

The J gene is TRBJ1-2, the V gene TRBV6-4, with D uncertain. Trimming pared 8 bases from V and 7 bases from J, leaving 17 bases between. Germline values: CDR1 MRHNA, CDR2 SNTAGT. The CDR3 is 13 residues long. CDR3 sequence reads: CASYETRFPGYTF. CDR3 DNA sequence: TGTGCCAGCTATGAAACGAGATTCCCTGGCTACACCTTC.

The chain uses TRBV19 and TRBJ1-5; 7 bases match TRBD1. Germline trimming cut 5 bases from V and 7 bases from J; bases unmatched to any gene: 11. This CDR3 contains 15 residues. Germline values: CDR1 LNHDA, CDR2 SQIVND (reference sequence). CDR3 protein: CASSPRTGERQPQHF. In DNA form, the CDR3 reads TGTGCCAGTAGTCCCCGCACAGGGGAACGGCAGCCCCAGCATTTT.

This clone was seen only a few times. The chain joins TRBV7-9 to TRBJ2-7, with 7 bases that match TRBD2. Germline CDR1 reads SEHNR; CDR2 reads FQNEAQ (reference sequence). The V and J ends lost 5 bases and 0 bases, in that order; junction bases with no gene match: 7. The CDR3 loop spans 15 amino acids. The DNA of the CDR3 is TGTGCCAGCAGCCCCCGGGGAGGGAGCTCCTACGAGCAGTACGTC. Its protein is CASSPRGGSSYEQYV.

The gene calls are TRBV19 and TRBJ2-7, with 11 bases identical to TRBD2. The trim removed 7 bases at V and 7 bases at J, leaving 9 bases unmatched. Germline values: CDR1 LNHDA, CDR2 SQIVND (reference sequence). This CDR3 has 14 residues. The CDR3 nucleotides are TGTGCCAGTAAGGAACTAGCGGGAGCGTCTGAGCAGTACTTC. The encoded protein is CASKELAGASEQYF.

The chain uses TRBV13 and TRBJ2-7; TRBD1 agrees at 7 bases. The J segment lost 4 bases and the V segment lost 5 bases, leaving 17 bases of the junction unmatched. The CDR3 contains 17 residues. CDR1 is PRHDT and CDR2 is FYEKMQ in the germline V gene (reference sequence). The chain's CDR3 is CASSPRVGGGGSYEQYF. The CDR3 DNA reads as TGTGCCAGCAGCCCCCGCGTAGGGGGCGGAGGATCGTACGAGCAGTACTTC.

This sequence joins TRBV5-1 and TRBJ2-3; 7 bases line up with TRBD2. Unmatched junction bases numbered 1, after V lost 2 bases and J lost 4 bases. This CDR3 has 13 residues. The germline V gene encodes CDR1 SGHRS and CDR2 YFSETQ. CDR3 sequence (DNA): TGCGCCAGCAGCTTTGGGGGGGCAGATACGCAGTATTTT. Protein: CASSFGGADTQYF.

The V and J genes are TRBV9 and TRBJ2-1; 7 bases agree with TRBD1. Germline CDR1 is SGDLS and CDR2 is YYNGEE. With V trimmed by 7 bases and J by 8 bases, 15 bases remained unmatched. The CDR3 runs 15 residues. The CDR3, as DNA: TGTGCCAGCGGAACGAGGGGGCTAGCCGGGGATGAGCAGTTCTTC. It translates to CASGTRGLAGDEQFF.

The CDR3 coding sequence is TGTGCCAGCAGCTTAGGACCCGGGGGGCCACAAGAGACCCAGTACTTC. Encoded protein: CASSLGPGGPQETQYF. This sequence joins TRBV7-9 and TRBJ2-5; D is possibly TRBD2 (7 bases). The length of the CDR3 is 16 residues. The V end was cut by 1 base, the J end by 2 bases, with 14 bases between. Germline values: CDR1 SEHNR, CDR2 FQNEAQ (reference sequence). The full variable domain, its missing parts supplied by reference TRBV7-9 and TRBJ2-5, is DTGVSQNPRHKITKRGQNVTFRCDPISEHNRLYWYRQTLGQGPEFLTYFQNEAQLEKSRLLSDRFSAERPKGSFSTLEIQRTEQGDSAMYLCASSLGPGGPQETQYFGPGTRLLVL.

This CDR3 reads CASRHTGVWSEAFF. The CDR3 coding sequence is TGTGCCAGTAGGCACACAGGGGTATGGTCTGAAGCTTTCTTT. The rearrangement uses TRBV19 and TRBJ1-1; 7 bases line up with TRBD1. In germline, CDR1 is LNHDA, CDR2 SQIVND (reference sequence). V dropped 6 bases and J dropped 6; count of bases not matched to a gene: 10. The CDR3 is 14 residues long.

The CDR3 bases are TGCGCCAGCAGCCCAGGATATCGTGGCATACAGGATACGCAGTATTTT. This gives the protein CASSPGYRGIQDTQYF. The genes are TRBV4-1 and TRBJ2-3; D is unclear. With 4 bases removed from V and 6 bases from J, the gap between germline ends came to 20 bases. The CDR3 is 16 residues long. Germline CDR1 and CDR2: MGHRA and YSYEKL.

The V gene is TRBV5-1, the J gene TRBJ2-3, with 16 positions matching TRBD2. The CDR3 sequence is 18 residues long. J gave up 6 bases and V 0 bases, and 7 bases lay outside the gene matches. CDR1 is SGHRS and CDR2 is YFSETQ in the germline V gene. The DNA of the CDR3 is TGCGCCAGCAGCTTGGGAGGGACTAGCGGGAGGGCCATGGATACGCAGTATTTT. Amino acid sequence: CASSLGGTSGRAMDTQYF.

As regards this clone: A junction end diverges from the germline sequence, so it may reflect a read error. This sequence joins TRBV2 and TRBJ2-7; 9 positions agree with TRBD1. The CDR3 is 13 amino acids. CDR1 is SNHLY, CDR2 FYNNEI, per germline. Here the CDR3 reads CASSEAAMGQGTF. The CDR3 bases are TGTGCCAGCAGTGAAGCCGCAATGGGACAGGGTACCTTC.

In the case of this clone: Other nucleotide sequences in the sample specify the same CDR3. The chain employs TRBV3-1 (or the pseudogene TRBV3-2) and TRBJ1-5; 9 bases map to TRBD1. This CDR3 is 14 amino acids long. CDR1 is LGHDT, CDR2 YNNKEL, per germline (reference sequence). Trimming at V came to 3 bases and at J to 5 bases, leaving 2 bases not matched to a gene. The CDR3 DNA sequence: TGTGCCAGCAGCCAGACAGGGGGGTATCAGCCCCAGCATTTT. The encoded protein is CASSQTGGYQPQHF.

On this clone: At one end the junction does not follow the germline gene, possibly because of a read error. This chain joins TRBV3-1 (or the pseudogene TRBV3-2) and TRBJ1-1; TRBD1 is a possible D gene (5 bases). CDR3 size: 12 residues. The germline V gene has CDR1 LGHDT and CDR2 YNNKEL (reference sequence). The CDR3 DNA sequence: TGTGCCAGCAGCCAAGATGGGTTGTTGAACAGGTTT. It specifies CASSQDGLLNRF.